Below, 22 T cell receptor beta chains from the same sample are listed, as sequenced in a study of blood T cell repertoires in COVID-19. Sequencing was performed with immunoSEQ multiplex PCR; in TCRdb, only in-frame clones are kept and a portion is missing. This table holds around 280,000 clones, approximately 88% found once. The material sequenced was PBMCs or T cells enriched from blood (not recorded which). These TCRs come from a woman aged 40-49 years who had recovered from COVID-19.

Here the CDR3 DNA reads TGTGCCAGCAGCCAATCAAGTTTCCGGGGGAATGAAAAACTGTTTTTT. Translation gives CASSQSSFRGNEKLFF. The chain is built from TRBV16 and TRBJ1-4; maybe TRBD1 (5 bases). Germline V gives CDR1 KGHSY, CDR2 FQNENV. The V gene lost 0 bases and the J gene lost 5 bases, with 13 bases spanning the gap. CDR3 length: 16 amino acids. Full variable domain (outside the CDR3, taken from reference TRBV16 and TRBJ1-4): GEEVAQTPKHLVRGEGQKAKLYCAPIKGHSYVFWYQQVLKNEFKFLISFQNENVFDETGMPKERFSAKCLPNSPCSLEIQATKLEDSAVYFCASSQSSFRGNEKLFFGSGTQLSVL.

This chain connects TRBV12-3 or TRBV12-4 to TRBJ2-1; D gene unclear. V was pared by 1 base and J by 9 bases, with 10 bases between. This CDR3 region has 13 residues. CDR3 residues: CASSLGPSTEQFF. The CDR3 coding sequence is TGTGCCAGCAGTTTAGGGCCTTCCACTGAGCAGTTCTTC.

The rearrangement links TRBV20-1 to TRBJ1-3; unclear D gene. Germline lookup yields CDR1 DFQATT and CDR2 SNEGSKA (reference sequence). V was cut by 3 bases and J by 0 bases, with 6 bases left in between. The CDR3 loop spans 13 amino acids. For the CDR3, the DNA is TGCAGTGCTAGTTCTGTCTCTGGAAACACCATATATTTT. Its protein is CSASSVSGNTIYF.

This chain uses TRBV30 with TRBJ2-7; D may be TRBD1 (6 bases). Germline V gene data show CDR1 as GTSNPN and CDR2 as SVGIG (reference sequence). This CDR3 has 12 residues. Trimming removed 3 bases at V and 4 bases at J, with 10 bases between. The CDR3 protein is CAWSTQGYEQYF. The DNA of the CDR3 is TGTGCCTGGAGCACACAGGGTTACGAGCAGTACTTC.

This clone was recorded once. The chain employs TRBV4-2 and TRBJ2-2; TRBD2 matches at 9 bases. V shed 0 bases, J shed 6 bases, and the junction held 8 bases outside the gene matches. Germline lookup yields CDR1 LGHNA and CDR2 YNFKEQ. The CDR3 loop spans 17 amino acids. In nucleotides, the CDR3 is TGTGCCAGCAGCCAAGAAGGCGGACTAGCGTGGTCCGGGGAGCTGTTTTTT. Its translation: CASSQEGGLAWSGELFF.

The chain uses TRBV5-4 and TRBJ1-2; 12 bases match TRBD1. Per the germline V gene, CDR1 is SGHNT and CDR2 is YYREEE (reference sequence). V trimming: 4 bases; J trimming: 4 bases; junction bases outside the gene matches: 5. This CDR3 has 15 residues. The CDR3 nucleotides are TGTGCCAGCAGCCCGGGACAGGGGGCGGGCTATGGCTACACCTTC. Translated, it gives CASSPGQGAGYGYTF.

The chain employs TRBV12-3 or TRBV12-4 and TRBJ2-2; D may be TRBD2 (5 bases). The CDR3 has 13 residues. V lost 6 bases and J 5 bases, leaving 10 bases between the germline ends. CDR3 in amino acids: CASRLGRTGELFF. CDR3 nucleotides: TGTGCCAGCAGACTAGGACGGACCGGGGAGCTGTTTTTT.

The genes are TRBV7-2 and TRBJ2-2, with 7 bases matching TRBD2. V dropped 0 bases and J dropped 5; count of bases not matched to a gene: 6. This CDR3 spans 16 amino acids. Germline V gene data show CDR1 as SGHTA and CDR2 as FQGNSA. The CDR3 DNA is TGTGCCAGCAGCTTAGCGGGCGGGAGAGGAACCGGGGAGCTGTTTTTT. Translated, it gives CASSLAGGRGTGELFF.

This chain joins TRBV28 and TRBJ1-5; possible D gene TRBD1, 6 bases. Germline CDR1 reads MDHEN; CDR2 reads SYDVKM. V dropped 5 bases and J dropped 4 bases, with 15 bases sitting between them. CDR3 length: 15 residues. As DNA, the CDR3 is TGTGCCAGCAGTCCCGCCAGGGGTCATAATCAGCCCCAGCATTTT. Translated: CASSPARGHNQPQHF.

This clone was picked up one time. The DNA for the CDR3 is TGTGCCAGCGACAGGGGTTTTGGAAACACCATATATTTT. It translates to CASDRGFGNTIYF. The chain is built from TRBV28 and TRBJ1-3, with 8 bases aligning to TRBD1. This CDR3 is built from 13 residues. Trimming cost V 8 bases and J 3 bases; bases outside gene matches: 3. Germline V gene data show CDR1 as MDHEN and CDR2 as SYDVKM.

The CDR3 is CASSLLVTGLSGANVLTF. As DNA, the CDR3 is TGCGCCAGCAGCTTGTTAGTGACAGGACTCTCTGGGGCCAACGTCCTGACTTTC. The chain couples TRBV5-1 to TRBJ2-6; D might be TRBD1 (6 bases). The V end was cut by 1 base, the J end by 0 bases, with 14 bases between. Germline V gene data show CDR1 as SGHRS and CDR2 as YFSETQ. The CDR3 contains 18 residues.

This clone was seen a single time. The V and J genes are TRBV11-3 and TRBJ2-7; TRBD2 aligns across 15 bases. CDR3 length equals 15 residues. Losses at the gene ends were 4 bases for V and 5 bases for J; bases not matched to a gene: 3. Germline values: CDR1 SGHNT, CDR2 YENEEA. CDR3 amino acids: CASSSGLAGGNEQYF. The DNA for the CDR3 is TGTGCCAGCAGCTCGGGACTAGCGGGAGGAAACGAGCAGTACTTC.

Of note for this clone: Other DNA variants within this sample encode the same CDR3. The J gene is TRBJ2-7, the V gene TRBV28; a possible D gene is TRBD2 (6 bases). V lost 2 bases and J lost 3, with 8 bases in between. There are 13 residues in the CDR3. CDR1 is MDHEN and CDR2 is SYDVKM in the germline V gene. The DNA of the CDR3 is TGTGCCAGCAGTTTAACGGGAGTCTACGAGCAGTACTTC. This gives the protein CASSLTGVYEQYF.

This clone was observed once. The V gene is TRBV24-1, the J gene TRBJ2-3; possible D gene TRBD2, 5 bases. This CDR3 is 12 amino acids long. Germline-derived CDR1 and CDR2 are KGHDR and SFDVKD. Trimming stripped 9 bases from V and 2 bases from J, with 8 bases between. The CDR3 protein is CATGGSTDTQYF. CDR3 bases: TGTGCCACCGGCGGGTCCACAGATACGCAGTATTTT.

The rearrangement uses TRBV4-3 and TRBJ2-5; TRBD1 aligns across 11 bases. After removal of 0 bases from V and 4 bases from J, the junction contained 1 base not matched to a gene. The CDR3 totals 15 residues. Germline lookup yields CDR1 LGHNA and CDR2 YSLEER. The chain's CDR3 is CASSQEGTGGETQYF. CDR3 DNA sequence: TGCGCCAGCAGCCAAGAGGGGACAGGGGGAGAGACCCAGTACTTC.

The chain has TRBV7-9 and TRBJ2-5; 8 positions agree with TRBD1. V lost 5 bases and J lost 2; bases outside the gene matches: 7. Per the germline V gene, CDR1 is SEHNR and CDR2 is FQNEAQ (reference sequence). The CDR3 runs 15 residues. CDR3 loop: CASSPTGGRQETQYF. CDR3 coding DNA: TGTGCCAGCAGCCCAACAGGGGGAAGACAAGAGACCCAGTACTTC.

This chain connects TRBV28 to TRBJ1-3; D is perhaps TRBD1 (6 bases). This CDR3 region has 16 residues. V gave up 2 bases and J gave up 3 bases, with 14 bases separating them. Germline V gene lookup returns CDR1 MDHEN and CDR2 SYDVKM. CDR3 sequence reads: CASSLGGAYVGNTIYF. The CDR3 region has the DNA TGTGCCAGCAGTTTAGGGGGGGCTTATGTTGGAAACACCATATATTTT.

The chain recombines TRBV5-4 with TRBJ2-1, with TRBD2 matching 13 bases. The germline gives CDR1 SGHNT, CDR2 YYREEE (reference sequence). The CDR3 covers 20 residues. V shed 3 bases and J 0 bases; nucleotides not matched to a gene: 12. The CDR3 sequence: CASSSFGTSGEVSSYNEQFF. DNA for the CDR3: TGTGCCAGCAGCTCTTTTGGGACTAGCGGGGAGGTAAGCTCCTACAATGAGCAGTTCTTC.

The chain recombines TRBV6-4 with TRBJ2-3, with D unclear. The germline V gene encodes CDR1 MRHNA and CDR2 SNTAGT. This CDR3 comprises 13 residues. With 4 bases removed from V and 1 base from J, the gap between germline ends came to 6 bases. This CDR3 reads CASSVSRTDTQYF. For the CDR3, the DNA is TGTGCCAGCAGTGTTTCTCGCACAGATACGCAGTATTTT.

V and J are TRBV18 and TRBJ1-5; D is ambiguous. The CDR3 consists of 12 residues. CDR1 is KGHSH, CDR2 LQKENI, per germline. Trimming shortened V by 4 bases and J by 3 bases, and 4 bases separated the two germline ends. CDR3 DNA sequence: TGTGCCAGCTCACACAACAATCAGCCCCAGCATTTT. Its protein is CASSHNNQPQHF.

This chain joins TRBV15 and TRBJ2-2, with TRBD2 matching over 8 bases. V lost 0 bases, J lost 6 bases, and 9 bases stayed unmatched. Per germline, CDR1 LNHNV and CDR2 YYDKDF (reference sequence). The CDR3 spans 17 residues. The CDR3 bases are TGTGCCACCAGCAGAGATCGGCTAGGGACTAGGGCCGGGGAGCTGTTTTTT. It is translated as CATSRDRLGTRAGELFF.

The V call is TRBV7-2, the J call TRBJ1-1; 12 nucleotides match TRBD1. This CDR3 is 15 amino acids long. V lost 1 base, J lost 10 bases, and 7 bases stayed unmatched. Looked up from germline, CDR1 is SGHTA and CDR2 is FQGNSA. The CDR3 DNA reads as TGTGCCAGCAGCTTAGACGGGACAGGGGGCGTCGGAGCTTTCTTT. Its translation: CASSLDGTGGVGAFF.